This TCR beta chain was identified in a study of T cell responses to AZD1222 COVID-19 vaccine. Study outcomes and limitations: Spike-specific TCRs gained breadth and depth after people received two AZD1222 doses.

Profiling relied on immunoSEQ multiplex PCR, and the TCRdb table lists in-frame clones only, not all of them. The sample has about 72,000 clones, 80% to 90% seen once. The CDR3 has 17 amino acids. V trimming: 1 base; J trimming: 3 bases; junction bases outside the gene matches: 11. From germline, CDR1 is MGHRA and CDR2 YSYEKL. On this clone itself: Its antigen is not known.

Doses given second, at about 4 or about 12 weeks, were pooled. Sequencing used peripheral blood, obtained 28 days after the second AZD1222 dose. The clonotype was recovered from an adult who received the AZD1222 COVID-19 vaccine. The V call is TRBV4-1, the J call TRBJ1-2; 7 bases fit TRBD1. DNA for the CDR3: TGCGCCAGCAGCCAAGGACAGGGATTACTCGACGACTATGGCTACACCTTC. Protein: CASSQGQGLLDDYGYTF.